This T cell receptor (beta chain) is from a study of cytomegalovirus exposure and HLA in healthy donors. In the study overall: Prior work identified roughly 120 million unique TCR beta sequences in 150 million to 200 million T cells.

Amplification used 60 Vbeta primers and 13 Jbeta primers. Sequenced by immunoSEQ multiplex PCR; TCRdb stores in-frame clones only, minus some. Of around 190,000 clones in the sample, 78% were seen once. CDR1 and CDR2 from the germline V gene are SGHAT and FQNNGV. This CDR3 has 16 residues. V trimming: 4 bases; J trimming: 0 bases; junction bases outside the gene matches: 6. This clone was observed a handful of times. The V and J genes are TRBV11-2 and TRBJ1-3; 7 nucleotides agree with TRBD1. This receptor was taken from a female donor in good health and CMV-seronegative. The sequencing sample was made of PBMCs. The CDR3 nucleotides read TGTGCCAGCAGCTCCCGACAGGGCCTCTCTGGAAACACCATATATTTT. It translates to CASSSRQGLSGNTIYF.